This TCR beta chain came from a study of cytomegalovirus exposure and HLA in healthy donors. The CDR3 consists of 16 residues. V was pared by 4 bases and J by 3 bases, with 6 bases of the junction left unmatched. Germline CDR1 reads MGHDK; CDR2 reads SYGVNS. Nominally healthy donors provided the samples, though records likely missed some immune exposures. Vbeta (60) and Jbeta (13) primers were used in the PCR. TCRdb's copy holds only in-frame clones and misses some; the assay was immunoSEQ multiplex PCR. There are about 190,000 clones in the sample; 80% to 85% occur only once, and around 0.8% lies in the top ten.

The source is a young woman in good health and CMV-seronegative. The rearrangement links TRBV25-1 to TRBJ2-3; the match to TRBD2 covers 11 bases. The sample was PBMCs. CDR3 amino acids: CASSGSLAGVTDTQYF. CDR3 bases: TGTGCCAGCAGTGGATCACTAGCGGGGGTGACAGATACGCAGTATTTT.